This T cell receptor beta chain was identified during a study of T cell changes during pregnancy in multiple sclerosis. Method: immunoSEQ multiplex PCR; TCRdb's copy keeps in-frame clones and lacks some. The sample has 58,000 or so clones; approximately 90% are singletons. The CDR3 is made up of 17 amino acids. Germline V gene data show CDR1 as SGHVS and CDR2 as FNYEAQ. V lost 1 base, J lost 4 bases, and 20 bases lay in between. This chain uses TRBV7-6 with TRBJ2-7, with D perhaps matching TRBD2 (6 bases). This TCR derives from a female donor with multiple sclerosis, enrolled in a pregnancy study. Specimen: peripheral blood, collected in the first trimester of pregnancy. CDR3 residues: CASSLGPSSGIGYEQYF. DNA of the CDR3: TGTGCCAGCAGCTTAGGGCCGAGTAGCGGTATTGGTTACGAGCAGTACTTC.